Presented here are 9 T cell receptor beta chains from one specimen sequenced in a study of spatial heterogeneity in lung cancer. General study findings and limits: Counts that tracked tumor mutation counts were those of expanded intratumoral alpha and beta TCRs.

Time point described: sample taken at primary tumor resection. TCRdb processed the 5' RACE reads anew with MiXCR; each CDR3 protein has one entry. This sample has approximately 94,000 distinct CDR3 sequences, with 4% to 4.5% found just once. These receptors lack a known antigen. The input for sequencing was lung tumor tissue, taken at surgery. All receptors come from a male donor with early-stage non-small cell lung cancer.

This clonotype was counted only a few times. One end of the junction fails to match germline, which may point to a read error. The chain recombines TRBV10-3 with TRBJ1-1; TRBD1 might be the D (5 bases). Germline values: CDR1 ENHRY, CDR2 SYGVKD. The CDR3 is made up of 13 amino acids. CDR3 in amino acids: CAISGAGVAEAFF. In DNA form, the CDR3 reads TGTGCCATCAGTGGTGCGGGGGTGGCTGAAGCGTTCTTT.

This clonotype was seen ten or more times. The CDR3, as DNA: TGTGCCAGCAGTTTGAGGCTCCCGCAAGGTCAGCCCCAGCATTTT. This codes for CASSLRLPQGQPQHF. The V gene is TRBV12-3 or TRBV12-4, the J gene TRBJ1-5; D ambiguous. The length of the CDR3 is 15 residues. Trimming removed 3 bases at V and 6 bases at J, with 15 bases between.

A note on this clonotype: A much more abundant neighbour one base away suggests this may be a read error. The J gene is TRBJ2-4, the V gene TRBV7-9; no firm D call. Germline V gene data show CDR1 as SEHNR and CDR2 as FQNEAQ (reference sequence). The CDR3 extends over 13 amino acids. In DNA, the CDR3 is TGTGCCAGCGGCCGTATAGCCAAAACCATTCAGTACTTC. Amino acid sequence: CASGRIAKTIQYF.

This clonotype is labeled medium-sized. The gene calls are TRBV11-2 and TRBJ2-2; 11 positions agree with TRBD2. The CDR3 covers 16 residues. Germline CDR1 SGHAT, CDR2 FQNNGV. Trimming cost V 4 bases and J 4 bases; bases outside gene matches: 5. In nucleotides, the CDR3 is TGTGCCAGCAGCTATACTAGCGGGAGTGTCACCGGGGAGCTGTTTTTT. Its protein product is CASSYTSGSVTGELFF.

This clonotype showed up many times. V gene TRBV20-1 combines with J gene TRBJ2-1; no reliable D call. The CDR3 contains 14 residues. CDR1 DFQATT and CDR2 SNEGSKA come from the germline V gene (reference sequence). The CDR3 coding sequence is TGCAGCGCCAGACCGATTAGTAACTACAATGAGCAGTTCTTC. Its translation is CSARPISNYNEQFF.

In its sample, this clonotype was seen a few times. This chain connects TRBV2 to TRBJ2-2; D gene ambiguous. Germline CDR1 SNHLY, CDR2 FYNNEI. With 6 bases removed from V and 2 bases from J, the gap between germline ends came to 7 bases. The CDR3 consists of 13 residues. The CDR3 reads CASRRTNTGELFF. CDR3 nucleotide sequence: TGTGCCAGCAGGCGGACCAACACCGGGGAGCTGTTTTTT.

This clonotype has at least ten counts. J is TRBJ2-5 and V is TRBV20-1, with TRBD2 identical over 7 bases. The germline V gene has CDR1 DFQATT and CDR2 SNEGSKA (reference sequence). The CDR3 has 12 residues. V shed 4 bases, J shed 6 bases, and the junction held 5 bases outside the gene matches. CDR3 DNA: TGCAGTGCTAATTCACTAGCGAAGACCCAGTACTTC. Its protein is CSANSLAKTQYF.

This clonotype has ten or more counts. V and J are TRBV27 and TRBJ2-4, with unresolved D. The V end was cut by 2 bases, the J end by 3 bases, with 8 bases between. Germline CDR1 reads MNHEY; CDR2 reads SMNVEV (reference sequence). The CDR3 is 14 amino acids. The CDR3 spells CASSLDGYKNIQYF. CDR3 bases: TGTGCCAGCAGTTTAGACGGATACAAAAACATTCAGTACTTC.

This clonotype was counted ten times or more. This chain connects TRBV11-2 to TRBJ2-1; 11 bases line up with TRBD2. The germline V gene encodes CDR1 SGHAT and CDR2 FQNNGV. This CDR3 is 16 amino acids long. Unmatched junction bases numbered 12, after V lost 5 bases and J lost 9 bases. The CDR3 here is CASSPGLAGGPSEQFF. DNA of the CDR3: TGTGCCAGCAGCCCAGGGTTAGCGGGAGGGCCGAGTGAGCAGTTCTTC.